This is a list of T cell receptor beta chains from one sample in a study of T cells in Graves' hyperthyroidism and ophthalmopathy. MiXCR, run by TCRdb on the multiplex PCR reads, gives a single entry per CDR3 protein. The sample gives hundreds of thousands of distinct CDR3 sequences, just under 20% of which show up once; around 50% is in the top ten. Sample: blood. The receptors shown here come from a man in his forties or fifties with Graves' ophthalmopathy. CDR3s include the opening cysteine and the closing phenylalanine or tryptophan. Each record gives: V gene, clone size, D gene, J gene, CDR3 protein, CDR3 DNA. D genes are given only for firm matches. A row's size may be missing; if present it is once, few, many or a size class.

>TRBV7-8|few|TRBD1|TRBJ2-2
CASSWTGGNTGELFF
TGTGCCAGCAGTTGGACAGGGGGAAACACCGGGGAGCTGTTTTTT
>TRBV30|.|.|TRBJ1-5
CAWSSGLEQPQHF
TGTGCCTGGAGTAGCGGGCTTGAGCAGCCCCAGCATTTT
>TRBV6-2/TRBV6-3|.|.|TRBJ2-5
CASFRVQETQYF
TGTGCCAGCTTCAGGGTTCAAGAGACCCAGTACTTC
>TRBV20-1|few|.|TRBJ2-1
CSARKGVTYNEQFF
TGCAGTGCTAGAAAGGGGGTAACCTACAATGAGCAGTTCTTC
>TRBV13|.|TRBD1|TRBJ1-1
CASLGQGSEAFF
TGTGCCAGCCTTGGACAGGGCTCTGAAGCTTTCTTT
>TRBV25-1|.|.|TRBJ2-3
CASSGGALGTDTQYF
TGTGCCAGCAGTGGAGGCGCGCTCGGGACAGATACGCAGTATTTT
>TRBV5-1|many|TRBD1|TRBJ1-2
CASSRGQADGYGYTF
TGCGCCAGCAGTAGAGGACAGGCGGATGGCTATGGCTACACCTTC
>TRBV24-1|.|.|TRBJ2-2
CATSDWGDPYTGELFF
TGTGCCACCAGTGATTGGGGGGACCCCTACACCGGGGAGCTGTTTTTT
>TRBV25-1|.|TRBD1|TRBJ2-2
CASSAGQGWTGELFF
TGTGCCAGCAGTGCGGGACAGGGATGGACCGGGGAGCTGTTTTTT
>TRBV20-1|many|.|TRBJ2-1
CSAISGSNNEQFF
TGCAGTGCTATTAGCGGAAGTAACAATGAGCAGTTCTTC
>TRBV10-3|.|.|TRBJ1-2
CATLDTQGGYGYTF
TGTGCCACATTAGACACCCAGGGTGGCTATGGCTACACCTTC
>TRBV27|.|.|TRBJ1-1
CATRLPSGGGTEAFF
TGTGCCACAAGGCTGCCATCGGGGGGGGGGACTGAAGCTTTCTTT
>TRBV2|.|.|TRBJ2-1
CASTMYNEQFF
TGTGCCAGCACTATGTATAATGAGCAGTTCTTC
>TRBV7-2|many|.|TRBJ1-5
CASSLGGSKGQPQHF
TGTGCCAGCAGCTTAGGAGGTTCTAAGGGCCAGCCCCAGCATTTT
>TRBV2|many|.|TRBJ2-3
CASRGSNTDTQYF
TGTGCCAGTCGAGGGAGTAACACAGATACGCAGTATTTT
>TRBV10-3|.|.|TRBJ1-1
CAISVQGRNTEAFF
TGTGCCATCAGTGTACAGGGTAGGAACACTGAAGCTTTCTTT
>TRBV5-1|.|.|TRBJ1-2
CASSFSFVGDYGYTF
TGCGCCAGCAGCTTTAGCTTCGTGGGTGACTATGGCTACACCTTC
>TRBV4-3|few|TRBD2|TRBJ2-7
CASSRTGTSGMHEQYF
TGCGCCAGCAGCCGCACCGGGACTAGCGGGATGCACGAGCAGTACTTC
>TRBV2|few|.|TRBJ1-2
CASRGTGYGYTF
TGTGCCAGCAGAGGGACGGGATATGGCTACACCTTC
>TRBV5-1|many|.|TRBJ1-1
CASSLAPGTEAFF
TGCGCCAGCAGCTTGGCCCCAGGAACTGAAGCTTTCTTT
>TRBV20-1|many|.|TRBJ2-5
CSARGPQETQYF
TGCAGTGCTAGAGGGCCCCAAGAGACCCAGTACTTC
>TRBV28|many|TRBD2|TRBJ2-7
CASSPPGGSSYEQYF
TGTGCCAGCAGTCCACCCGGCGGGAGCTCCTACGAGCAGTACTTC